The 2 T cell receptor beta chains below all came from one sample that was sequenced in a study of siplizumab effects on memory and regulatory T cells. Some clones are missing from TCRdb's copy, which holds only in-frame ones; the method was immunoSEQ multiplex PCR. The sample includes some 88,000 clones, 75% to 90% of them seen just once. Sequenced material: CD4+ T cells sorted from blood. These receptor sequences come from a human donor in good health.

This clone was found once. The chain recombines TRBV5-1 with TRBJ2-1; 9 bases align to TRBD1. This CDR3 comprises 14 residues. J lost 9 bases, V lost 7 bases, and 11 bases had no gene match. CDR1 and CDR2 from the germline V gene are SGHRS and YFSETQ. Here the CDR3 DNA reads TGCGCCAGCGCACCCCAACAGGGGGCCGGTGAGCAGTTCTTC. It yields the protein CASAPQQGAGEQFF.

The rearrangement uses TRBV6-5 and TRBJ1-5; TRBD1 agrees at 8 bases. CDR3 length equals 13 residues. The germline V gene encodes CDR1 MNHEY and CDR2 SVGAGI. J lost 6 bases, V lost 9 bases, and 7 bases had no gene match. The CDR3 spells CASYRGSRQPQHF. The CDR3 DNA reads TGTGCCAGTTACAGGGGGTCCCGTCAGCCCCAGCATTTT.